One sample yielded the 14 T cell receptor beta chains listed below, sequenced in a study of T cell responses to AZD1222 COVID-19 vaccine. The table came from immunoSEQ multiplex PCR; TCRdb's copy has only in-frame clones and leaves some out. The sample yields approximately 190,000 clones, 80% to 95% seen once. The source was peripheral blood, collected on day 0 of AZD1222 vaccination. The receptors stem from an adult in good health.

The V call is TRBV19, the J call TRBJ1-5; perhaps TRBD1 as D (6 bases). This CDR3 contains 13 residues. The V and J ends lost 6 bases and 6 bases respectively, with 12 bases between them. Germline loops: CDR1 LNHDA, CDR2 SQIVND (reference sequence). CDR3 bases: TGTGCCAGTAGCGAGGGACACCTTCAGCCCCAGCATTTT. Its protein product is CASSEGHLQPQHF.

The chain recombines TRBV15 with TRBJ1-4; D not certain. The germline gives CDR1 LNHNV, CDR2 YYDKDF (reference sequence). V lost 1 base and J lost 0, with 6 bases in between. CDR3 size: 15 residues. The CDR3 spells CATSRVGATNEKLFF. CDR3 DNA sequence: TGTGCCACCAGCAGAGTCGGGGCAACTAATGAAAAACTGTTTTTT.

V is TRBV18 and J is TRBJ1-5, with TRBD1 matching 9 bases. This CDR3 region has 17 residues. Trimming took 4 bases from V and 2 from J; bases not matched to a gene: 9. Germline V CDR1 and CDR2: KGHSH, LQKENI. The CDR3 bases are TGTGCCAGCTCACTTCGGACAGGGGAGGTTGGCAATCAGCCCCAGCATTTT. This codes for CASSLRTGEVGNQPQHF.

CDR3 sequence: CASSLRLDGNTEAFF. The CDR3 bases are TGTGCCAGCAGCTTACGTTTGGACGGAAACACTGAAGCTTTCTTT. V is TRBV7-6 and J is TRBJ1-1, with no clear D. V lost 2 bases and J 2 bases, leaving 12 bases between the germline ends. The CDR3 spans 15 residues. CDR1 is SGHVS, CDR2 FNYEAQ, per germline.

J is TRBJ1-5 and V is TRBV18, with 12 positions matching TRBD1. In germline, CDR1 is KGHSH, CDR2 LQKENI. This CDR3 contains 18 residues. Unmatched junction bases numbered 9, after V lost 2 bases and J lost 4 bases. The CDR3 is CASSPFSGTGGGNQPQHF. The CDR3 nucleotides read TGTGCCAGCTCACCATTCTCTGGGACAGGGGGCGGGAATCAGCCCCAGCATTTT.

The rearrangement links TRBV6-4 to TRBJ2-7; TRBD2 might be the D (5 bases). V was trimmed by 6 bases and J by 3 bases, leaving 9 bases between them. This CDR3 contains 12 residues. Germline-derived CDR1 and CDR2 are MRHNA and SNTAGT. CDR3 sequence reads: CASRTRRYEQYF. CDR3 nucleotides: TGTGCCAGCAGAACTAGGCGCTACGAGCAGTACTTC.

The rearrangement joins TRBV28 to TRBJ2-7; D not certain. V was clipped by 8 bases and J by 0 bases, with 14 bases between them. Germline lookup yields CDR1 MDHEN and CDR2 SYDVKM. This CDR3 is built from 14 residues. The CDR3 spells CASGRTVDSYEQYF. CDR3 sequence (DNA): TGTGCCAGCGGAAGGACGGTAGACTCCTACGAGCAGTACTTC.

The chain recombines TRBV28 with TRBJ1-1; D gene unclear. The germline V gene encodes CDR1 MDHEN and CDR2 SYDVKM. The CDR3 totals 15 residues. Between the trimmed V and J ends, which lost 2 bases and 0 bases, there was a span of 10 bases. CDR3 sequence (DNA): TGTGCCAGCAGTTTAATGGCAGGCCTGAACACTGAAGCTTTCTTT. Translation gives CASSLMAGLNTEAFF.

The chain is built from TRBV3-1 (or the pseudogene TRBV3-2) and TRBJ2-7, with 7 nucleotides matching TRBD2. CDR1 is LGHDT, CDR2 YNNKEL, per germline (reference sequence). Germline trimming cut 1 base from V and 6 bases from J; bases unmatched to any gene: 6. CDR3 length equals 14 residues. In DNA form, the CDR3 reads TGTGCCAGCAGCCAAGTGTCGGGGAGGGGCGAGCAGTACTTC. Protein product: CASSQVSGRGEQYF.

This chain links TRBV18 with TRBJ1-4, with 11 bases fitting TRBD1. In germline, CDR1 is KGHSH, CDR2 LQKENI. The CDR3 runs 14 residues. J lost 7 bases, V lost 3 bases, and 1 base had no gene match. CDR3 DNA: TGTGCCAGCTCACCGGGACAGGGGGGTGAAAAACTGTTTTTT. Translating gives CASSPGQGGEKLFF.

V and J are TRBV28 and TRBJ1-2; D is uncertain. Trimming pared 7 bases from V and 8 bases from J, leaving 17 bases between. This CDR3 is 13 amino acids long. Germline CDR1 is MDHEN and CDR2 is SYDVKM. CDR3 amino acids: CASTTPAREGYTF. In DNA, the CDR3 is TGTGCCAGCACCACTCCCGCCCGAGAAGGCTACACCTTC.

This sequence joins TRBV27 and TRBJ1-4; 7 bases line up with TRBD1. Germline trimming cut 6 bases from V and 8 bases from J; bases unmatched to any gene: 21. The germline V gene encodes CDR1 MNHEY and CDR2 SMNVEV (reference sequence). The CDR3 has 18 amino acids. CDR3 loop: CASSPRVKLVQGGEKLFF. The DNA for the CDR3 is TGTGCCAGCAGCCCCCGGGTTAAATTAGTTCAGGGGGGCGAAAAACTGTTTTTT.

This clone was counted once. The chain carries TRBV10-3 and TRBJ1-6, with no clear D. This CDR3 is 15 amino acids long. Germline CDR1 and CDR2: ENHRY and SYGVKD. Between the trimmed V and J ends, which lost 10 bases and 5 bases, there was a span of 18 bases. The CDR3 DNA follows: TGTGCCACCACTGGAGGGCAAGGCAATAATTCACCCCTCCACTTT. Translation gives CATTGGQGNNSPLHF.

This clone was observed a handful of times. This rearrangement joins TRBV3-1 (or the pseudogene TRBV3-2) to TRBJ1-6, with 7 bases fitting TRBD1. CDR1 and CDR2 from the germline V gene are LGHDT and YNNKEL (reference sequence). The CDR3 totals 16 residues. V gave up 1 base and J gave up 5 bases; unmatched junction bases: 5. The CDR3: CASSQADRRDNSPLHF. The CDR3 nucleotides are TGTGCCAGCAGCCAAGCGGACAGGAGGGATAATTCACCCCTCCACTTT.